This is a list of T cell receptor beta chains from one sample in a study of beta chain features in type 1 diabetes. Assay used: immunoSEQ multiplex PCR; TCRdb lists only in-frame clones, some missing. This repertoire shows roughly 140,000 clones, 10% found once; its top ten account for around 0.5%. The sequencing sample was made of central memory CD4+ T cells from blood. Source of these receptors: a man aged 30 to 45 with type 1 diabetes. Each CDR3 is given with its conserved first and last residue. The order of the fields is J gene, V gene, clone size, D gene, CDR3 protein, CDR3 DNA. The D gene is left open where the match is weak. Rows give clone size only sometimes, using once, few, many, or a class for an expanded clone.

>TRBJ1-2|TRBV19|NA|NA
CASSNTGQHFYGYTF
TGTGCCAGTAGTAACACCGGACAGCACTTCTATGGCTACACCTTC
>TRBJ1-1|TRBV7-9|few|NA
CASSLIRGNSQYTEAFF
TGTGCCAGCAGCTTGATTAGGGGAAACAGCCAGTACACTGAAGCTTTCTTT
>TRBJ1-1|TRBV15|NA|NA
CATSTQDSINTEAFF
TGTGCCACCAGCACCCAGGACAGTATTAACACTGAAGCTTTCTTT
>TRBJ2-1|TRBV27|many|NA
CASSQSVSSYNEQFF
TGTGCCAGCAGCCAGTCAGTAAGCTCCTACAATGAGCAGTTCTTC
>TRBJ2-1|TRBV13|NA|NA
CASSYAGTSGNNEQFF
TGTGCCAGCAGCTACGCCGGGACTTCCGGAAACAATGAGCAGTTCTTC
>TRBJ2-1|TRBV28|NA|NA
CASSYGITGNEQFF
TGTGCCAGCAGCTACGGGATAACGGGCAATGAGCAGTTCTTC
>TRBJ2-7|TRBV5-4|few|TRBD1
CASSIRQGSSSPYEQYF
TGTGCCAGCAGCATAAGACAGGGTTCTAGTTCTCCCTACGAGCAGTACTTC
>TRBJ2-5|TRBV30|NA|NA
CAWTGLGTQYF
TGTGCCTGGACGGGGTTGGGGACCCAGTACTTC
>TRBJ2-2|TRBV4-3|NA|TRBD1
CASSQVADRANTGELFF
TGCGCCAGCAGCCAAGTCGCGGACAGGGCGAACACCGGGGAGCTGTTTTTT
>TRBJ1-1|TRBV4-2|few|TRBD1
CASSQVHRGPEAFF
TGTGCCAGCAGCCAAGTGCACAGGGGCCCTGAAGCTTTCTTT
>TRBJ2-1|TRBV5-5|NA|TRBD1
CASSPGTGYRSSYNEQFF
TGTGCCAGCAGCCCCGGGACAGGGTACCGGAGCTCCTACAATGAGCAGTTCTTC
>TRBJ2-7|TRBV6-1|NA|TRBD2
CASSRTKTSGEQYF
TGTGCCAGCAGCCGGACGAAGACTAGCGGGGAGCAGTACTTC
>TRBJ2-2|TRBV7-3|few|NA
CASSPSPAINTGELFF
TGTGCCAGCAGTCCTAGCCCGGCTATAAACACCGGGGAGCTGTTTTTT
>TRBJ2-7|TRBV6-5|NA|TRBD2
CASSYSRTSDLGEQYF
TGTGCCAGCAGTTACTCGAGGACTAGCGACTTAGGGGAGCAGTACTTC
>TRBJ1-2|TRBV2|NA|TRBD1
CASSGQGGGYTF
TGTGCCAGCAGCGGACAGGGTGGCGGCTACACCTTC
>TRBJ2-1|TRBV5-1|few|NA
CASSWGEINEQFF
TGCGCCAGCAGCTGGGGGGAAATCAATGAGCAGTTCTTC
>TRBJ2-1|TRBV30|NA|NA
CAWSVVGRSYNEQFF
TGTGCCTGGAGTGTAGTGGGGAGGTCCTACAATGAGCAGTTCTTC
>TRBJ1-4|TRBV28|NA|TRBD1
CASSAPGTGSEKLFF
TGTGCCAGCAGTGCACCCGGGACAGGGAGTGAAAAACTGTTTTTT
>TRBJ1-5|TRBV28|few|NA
CASNTASAGPQHF
TGTGCCAGCAATACGGCCTCAGCGGGGCCCCAGCATTTT
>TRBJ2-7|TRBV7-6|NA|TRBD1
CASSSRDRVYEQYF
TGTGCCAGCAGCAGCCGGGACAGGGTCTACGAGCAGTACTTC
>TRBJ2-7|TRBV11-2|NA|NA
CASSPDRIRYEQYF
TGTGCCAGCAGCCCCGACAGGATTCGGTACGAGCAGTACTTC
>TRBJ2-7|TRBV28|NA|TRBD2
CASSLTGTSGSNEQYF
TGTGCCAGCAGCCTAACCGGGACTAGCGGGAGCAACGAGCAGTACTTC
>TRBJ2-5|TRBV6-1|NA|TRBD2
CASMGGPGETQYF
TGTGCCAGCATGGGAGGGCCAGGAGAGACCCAGTACTTC
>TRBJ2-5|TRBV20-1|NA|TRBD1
CSAVIRDRRYF
TGCAGTGCTGTTATCCGGGACAGAAGGTACTTC
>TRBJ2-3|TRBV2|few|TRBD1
CASSGQGSSDTQYF
TGTGCCAGCAGTGGACAGGGCAGCTCAGATACGCAGTATTTT
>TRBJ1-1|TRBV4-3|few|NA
CASSQDRNTEAFF
TGCGCCAGCAGCCAGGACAGGAACACTGAAGCTTTCTTT
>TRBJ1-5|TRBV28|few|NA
CASNGRGNQPQHF
TGTGCCAGCAATGGGCGGGGGAATCAGCCCCAGCATTTT
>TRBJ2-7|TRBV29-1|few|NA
CSVERGDEQYF
TGCAGCGTTGAACGGGGTGACGAGCAGTACTTC
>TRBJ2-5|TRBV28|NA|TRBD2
CASSLSLLAGGAGETQYF
TGTGCCAGCAGCCTATCTCTTCTAGCGGGAGGCGCCGGGGAGACCCAGTACTTC
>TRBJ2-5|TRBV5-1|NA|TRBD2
CASSMQRERGTQYF
TGCGCCAGCAGCATGCAGCGGGAGAGGGGGACCCAGTACTTC
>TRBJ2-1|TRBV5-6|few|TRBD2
CASSLSGTQGEQFF
TGTGCCAGCAGCTTGAGCGGGACGCAAGGCGAGCAGTTCTTC
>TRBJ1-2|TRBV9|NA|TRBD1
CASSVDAGQGEDYTF
TGTGCCAGCAGCGTAGACGCGGGACAGGGAGAAGACTACACCTTC
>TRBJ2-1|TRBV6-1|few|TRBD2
CASTAGGRGEQFF
TGTGCCAGCACAGCGGGAGGGAGGGGTGAGCAGTTCTTC
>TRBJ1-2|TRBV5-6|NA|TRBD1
CASSLDGQDYGYTF
TGTGCCAGCAGCTTGGATGGACAGGACTATGGCTACACCTTC
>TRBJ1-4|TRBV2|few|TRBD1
CASTPGGSEKLFF
TGTGCCAGCACCCCAGGGGGCAGTGAAAAACTGTTTTTT
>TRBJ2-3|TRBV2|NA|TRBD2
CASEPPSGRDTQYF
TGTGCCAGCGAGCCCCCTAGCGGGAGAGATACGCAGTATTTT
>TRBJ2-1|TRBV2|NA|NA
CASSELRVDNEQFF
TGTGCCAGCAGTGAACTGCGGGTGGACAATGAGCAGTTCTTC
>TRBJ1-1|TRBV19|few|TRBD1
CASSSGTGAGTEAFF
TGTGCCAGTAGCTCCGGGACAGGGGCGGGAACTGAAGCTTTCTTT
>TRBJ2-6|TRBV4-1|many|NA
CASSQSQGFGVLTF
TGCGCCAGCAGCCAATCTCAGGGATTCGGCGTCCTGACTTTC
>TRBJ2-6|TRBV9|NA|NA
CASSVGTPHASGANVLTF
TGTGCCAGCAGCGTAGGGACACCTCATGCCTCTGGGGCCAACGTCCTGACTTTC
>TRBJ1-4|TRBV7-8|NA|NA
CASSWGGSVANEKLFF
TGTGCCAGCAGCTGGGGGGGTTCAGTGGCTAATGAAAAACTGTTTTTT
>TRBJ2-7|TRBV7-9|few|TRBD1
CASSLTGEWDEQYF
TGTGCCAGCAGCTTAACAGGGGAGTGGGACGAGCAGTACTTC
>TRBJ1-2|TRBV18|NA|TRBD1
CASSPDRAEGGYTF
TGTGCCAGCTCGCCGGACAGGGCAGAAGGGGGCTACACCTTC
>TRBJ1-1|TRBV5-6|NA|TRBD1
CASSTAGGPDTEAFF
TGTGCCAGCAGCACCGCAGGGGGGCCGGACACTGAAGCTTTCTTT
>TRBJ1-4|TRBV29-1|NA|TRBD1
CSIVPGTGTEKLFF
TGCAGCATAGTACCCGGGACAGGGACCGAAAAACTGTTTTTT
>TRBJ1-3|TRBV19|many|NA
CASTEGLLSGNTIYF
TGTGCCAGTACCGAGGGCCTTCTCTCTGGAAACACCATATATTTT
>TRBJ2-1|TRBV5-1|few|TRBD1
CASSSDRVGEQFF
TGCGCCAGCAGCTCGGACAGGGTAGGTGAGCAGTTCTTC
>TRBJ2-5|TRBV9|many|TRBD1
CASSVRTGETQYF
TGTGCCAGCAGCGTCCGGACAGGGGAGACCCAGTACTTC
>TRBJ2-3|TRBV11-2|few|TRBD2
CASSSGLAPDTQYF
TGTGCCAGCAGCTCGGGACTAGCGCCAGATACGCAGTATTTT